Shown below are 20 T cell receptor beta chains from a single sample sequenced in a study of immune evolution from preneoplasia to lung adenocarcinoma. The repertoire was sequenced with immunoSEQ multiplex PCR; TCRdb's copy has only in-frame clones and lacks some. The profile shows approximately 4,200 clones, roughly 76% of them singletons. The sequenced material came from FFPE adjacent normal lung tissue. Receptor source: a person aged 70 to 79 with lung adenocarcinoma.

The chain combines TRBV7-2 with TRBJ2-1; the match to TRBD2 covers 9 bases. Trimming cost V 5 bases and J 5 bases; bases outside gene matches: 4. Germline lookup yields CDR1 SGHTA and CDR2 FQGNSA. CDR3 length equals 14 residues. In DNA, the CDR3 is TGTGCCAGCAGCCGACTAGCGGATAACAATGAGCAGTTCTTC. As protein: CASSRLADNNEQFF.

This chain joins TRBV9 and TRBJ1-1; D is undetermined. This CDR3 has 13 amino acids. V lost 0 bases, J lost 0 bases, and 3 bases lay in between. CDR1 SGDLS and CDR2 YYNGEE come from the germline V gene. CDR3 residues: CASSVGMNTEAFF. The CDR3, as DNA: TGTGCCAGCAGCGTAGGTATGAACACTGAAGCTTTCTTT.

The rearrangement uses TRBV16 and TRBJ1-5; D uncertain. This CDR3 is 17 amino acids long. The V and J ends lost 1 base and 3 bases respectively, with 16 bases between them. Germline lookup yields CDR1 KGHSY and CDR2 FQNENV. The CDR3 loop is CASSQYKAGGPNQPQHF. The CDR3, as DNA: TGTGCCAGCAGCCAATATAAGGCAGGAGGCCCCAATCAGCCCCAGCATTTT.

This clone appeared once. The V gene is TRBV5-4, the J gene TRBJ2-1; weak D call: TRBD2 (5 bases). Trimming cost V 1 base and J 8 bases, with 16 bases left between them. Germline CDR1 SGHNT, CDR2 YYREEE (reference sequence). The CDR3 is made up of 15 amino acids. This CDR3 is CASSLSIGLVDEQFF. CDR3 sequence (DNA): TGTGCCAGCAGCTTGTCAATAGGACTTGTAGATGAGCAGTTCTTC. The variable domain in full, completed from reference TRBV5-4 and TRBJ2-1, reads ETGVTQSPTHLIKTRGQQVTLRCSSQSGHNTVSWYQQALGQGPQFIFQYYREEENGRGNFPPRFSGLQFPNYSSELNVNALELDDSALYLCASSLSIGLVDEQFFGPGTRLTVL.

The chain recombines TRBV15 with TRBJ2-7; D gene uncertain. Trimming took 0 bases from V and 5 from J, leaving 8 bases between them. CDR3 size: 13 residues. From germline, CDR1 is LNHNV and CDR2 YYDKDF (reference sequence). The CDR3 is CATSRDFLNEQYF. CDR3 coding DNA: TGTGCCACCAGCAGAGATTTCCTCAACGAGCAGTACTTC.

The chain uses TRBV5-1 and TRBJ2-1; the D gene is possibly TRBD2 (6 bases). Trimming shortened V by 2 bases and J by 2 bases, and 11 bases separated the two germline ends. Germline CDR1 reads SGHRS; CDR2 reads YFSETQ. This CDR3 is built from 15 residues. CDR3 amino acids: CASSLGGSTYNEQFF. DNA of the CDR3: TGCGCCAGCAGCTTAGGAGGGAGCACCTACAATGAGCAGTTCTTC.

This clone was seen once. The chain couples TRBV18 to TRBJ2-7, with TRBD2 matching 14 bases. Germline V gene data show CDR1 as KGHSH and CDR2 as LQKENI. This CDR3 is 17 amino acids long. Unmatched junction bases numbered 7, after V lost 3 bases and J lost 3 bases. The CDR3 sequence: CASSPYTGTSGSYEQYF. CDR3 DNA: TGTGCCAGCTCACCTTATACCGGGACTAGCGGGAGCTACGAGCAGTACTTC.

The chain carries TRBV10-3 and TRBJ1-4; 8 bases line up with TRBD1. V gave up 9 bases and J gave up 3 bases; unmatched junction bases: 3. This CDR3 has 13 residues. Germline V lookup: CDR1 ENHRY, CDR2 SYGVKD. Written as DNA, the CDR3 is TGTGCCATAGGGACAGGATCTAATGAAAAACTGTTTTTT. Amino acid sequence: CAIGTGSNEKLFF.

The genes are TRBV10-3 and TRBJ1-1; no firm D call. Germline values: CDR1 ENHRY, CDR2 SYGVKD. The CDR3 contains 13 residues. The V gene lost 2 bases and the J gene lost 1 base, with 5 bases spanning the gap. CDR3 region: CAISEVENTEAFF. The CDR3 DNA sequence: TGTGCCATCAGTGAGGTGGAGAACACTGAAGCTTTCTTT.

V gene TRBV9 combines with J gene TRBJ1-2; D gene unclear. V gave up 0 bases and J gave up 2 bases, with 2 bases separating them. Germline CDR1 SGDLS, CDR2 YYNGEE. The CDR3 has 12 amino acids. DNA for the CDR3: TGTGCCAGCAGCGTAGACAACTATGGCTACACCTTC. Residues: CASSVDNYGYTF.

This chain uses TRBV18 with TRBJ2-7; D is unclear. CDR1 and CDR2 from the germline V gene are KGHSH and LQKENI. This CDR3 comprises 14 residues. Trimming stripped 2 bases from V and 0 bases from J, with 8 bases between. The CDR3 DNA reads TGTGCCAGCTCACCAGGGTCGAGCTCCTACGAGCAGTACTTC. Residues: CASSPGSSSYEQYF. Complete variable domain (other parts from reference TRBV18 and TRBJ2-7): NAGVMQNPRHLVRRRGQEARLRCSPMKGHSHVYWYRQLPEEGLKFMVYLQKENIIDESGMPKERFSAEFPKEGPSILRIQQVVRGDSAAYFCASSPGSSSYEQYFGPGTRLTVT.

On this clone itself: The junction departs from the called germline gene at one end, perhaps through a read error. The V gene is TRBV11-1, the J gene TRBJ1-6, with D uncertain. The CDR3 is 14 residues long. Per the germline V gene, CDR1 is SGHAT and CDR2 is FQDESV (reference sequence). CDR3 nucleotides: TGTGCCAGCAGCGTAGCCTTCTATAATTCACCCCTCCACTTT. This translates into CASSVAFYNSPLHF.

This clone has more than one count but fewer than ten. This chain uses TRBV7-3 with TRBJ2-7; D remains unclear. Germline-derived CDR1 and CDR2 are SGHTA and FQGTGA. V shed 3 bases and J shed 3 bases, with 0 bases lying between them. The CDR3 is 10 amino acids. The CDR3 region has the DNA TGTGCCAGCAGCTTCTACGAGCAGTACTTC. Its translation is CASSFYEQYF.

The chain uses TRBV5-5 and TRBJ2-5; 7 bases agree with TRBD2. Looked up from germline, CDR1 is SGHKS and CDR2 is YYEKEE (reference sequence). J lost 0 bases, V lost 6 bases, and 5 bases had no gene match. This CDR3 has 14 residues. The CDR3 DNA sequence: TGTGCCAGCATAGGGAGGGAGAACCAAGAGACCCAGTACTTC. Protein: CASIGRENQETQYF.

This sequence joins TRBV7-2 and TRBJ2-5, with 8 bases that match TRBD2. Germline-derived CDR1 and CDR2 are SGHTA and FQGNSA. The length of the CDR3 is 13 residues. With V trimmed by 2 bases and J by 5 bases, 1 base remained unmatched. CDR3 in DNA: TGTGCCAGCAGCTTATCGGGGGGGGAGACCCAGTACTTC. Protein product: CASSLSGGETQYF.

In this sample, this clone turned up a few times. V usage is TRBV18 and J usage is TRBJ1-2; maybe TRBD1 (5 bases). The V end lost 3 bases, the J end lost 8 bases, and 22 bases lay between the germline ends. Germline V gene sequence: CDR1 KGHSH, CDR2 LQKENI. The CDR3 spans 16 residues. The CDR3 reads CASSPYQGMSEEGYTF. The CDR3 bases are TGTGCCAGCTCACCTTACCAGGGTATGAGTGAGGAGGGCTACACCTTC.

The chain couples TRBV7-2 to TRBJ2-3; no definite D call. The length of the CDR3 is 15 residues. Trimming shortened V by 2 bases and J by 0 bases, and 9 bases separated the two germline ends. The V gene's germline CDR1 is SGHTA and CDR2 FQGNSA. The CDR3 here is CASSLSYSSTDTQYF. In DNA, the CDR3 is TGTGCCAGCAGCTTAAGCTACAGTAGCACAGATACGCAGTATTTT.

The count of this clone is one. The chain joins TRBV28 to TRBJ2-7; 8 bases are shared with TRBD1. In germline, CDR1 is MDHEN, CDR2 SYDVKM. The V gene end was trimmed by 3 bases and the J gene end by 0 bases; junction bases not matched to a gene: 1. The CDR3 length is 14 residues. CDR3 region: CASSLGQASYEQYF. The CDR3 bases are TGTGCCAGCAGTTTGGGACAGGCCTCCTACGAGCAGTACTTC.

V gene TRBV28 combines with J gene TRBJ1-5; no definite D call. Germline V lookup: CDR1 MDHEN, CDR2 SYDVKM. CDR3 length: 11 amino acids. Trimming cost V 5 bases and J 6 bases, with 5 bases left between them. This chain's CDR3 is CASSRTQPQHF. For the CDR3, the DNA is TGTGCCAGCAGTAGAACTCAGCCCCAGCATTTT.

The sample holds a few counts of this clone. V is TRBV5-5 and J is TRBJ2-3, with 12 bases that match TRBD2. V lost 4 bases to trimming and J lost 5 bases; unmatched junction nucleotides: 8. The germline V gene encodes CDR1 SGHKS and CDR2 YYEKEE (reference sequence). This CDR3 has 16 residues. The CDR3 sequence: CASSRELAGGRDTQYF. The DNA of the CDR3 is TGTGCCAGCAGCCGGGAACTAGCGGGGGGCCGAGATACGCAGTATTTT.